A single sample is the source of the 5 T cell receptor beta chains below, sequenced in a study of cytomegalovirus exposure and HLA in healthy donors (dated by TCRdb to about 2017). The library came from the immunoSEQ multiplex PCR assay. For the multiplex PCR, a mixture combining 60 forward primers for TCR Vbeta segments and 13 reverse primers for TCR Jbeta segments was used. Sourced from immuneACCESS, this table was stored by TCRdb with only in-frame sequences that have V and J called. A share of the clones is absent; for the studies checked, an unresolved V gene accounts for under half, and the remainder has no known explanation. This sample has 200,000 to 300,000 clones in its table, and 75% to 85% of those were observed once. The ten most abundant clones make up 7% to 9% of the sample. Sequenced input: PBMCs. These receptors came from a woman between 55 and 75 years old in good health and CMV-seropositive.

CDR3 region: CASSYRAATSSGNTIYF. The CDR3 DNA follows: TGTGCCAGCAGCTACAGGGCCGCAACGAGCTCTGGAAACACCATATATTTT. The V and J genes are TRBV5-4 and TRBJ1-3; D is possibly TRBD1 (6 bases). The CDR3 loop spans 17 amino acids. CDR1 and CDR2 (germline): SGHNT, YYREEE (reference sequence). V was pared by 3 bases and J by 0 bases, with 16 bases between.

The chain has TRBV6-1 and TRBJ1-2; no firm D call. The CDR3 spans 14 residues. Trimming took 2 bases from V and 10 from J, leaving 17 bases between them. Germline values: CDR1 MNHNS, CDR2 SASEGT. The CDR3 here is CASSEPSNGYDYTF. The CDR3 nucleotides are TGTGCCAGCAGTGAACCGTCGAACGGGTACGACTACACCTTC.

J is TRBJ2-2 and V is TRBV11-2; 15 nucleotides line up with TRBD2. The CDR3 is 19 amino acids. The V and J ends lost 5 bases and 5 bases, in that order; junction bases with no gene match: 12. The germline CDR1 and CDR2 sequences are SGHAT and FQNNGV. CDR3 sequence: CASSILPGLAGGSTGELFF. In DNA, the CDR3 is TGTGCCAGCAGCATTCTCCCCGGACTAGCGGGAGGGAGTACCGGGGAGCTGTTTTTT. The whole variable domain, filled in from reference TRBV11-2 and TRBJ2-2, reads EAGVAQSPRYKIIEKRQSVAFWCNPISGHATLYWYQQILGQGPKLLIQFQNNGVVDDSQLPKDRFSAERLKGVDSTLKIQPAKLEDSAVYLCASSILPGLAGGSTGELFFGEGSRLTVL.

The V call is TRBV30, the J call TRBJ1-1; the D gene is possibly TRBD1 (5 bases). Germline V gives CDR1 GTSNPN, CDR2 SVGIG (reference sequence). The CDR3 length is 14 residues. Between the trimmed V and J ends, which lost 8 bases and 1 base, there was a span of 17 bases. CDR3 protein: CALSPRTPNTEAFF. The CDR3 DNA sequence: TGTGCCCTTTCCCCCAGGACACCGAACACTGAAGCTTTCTTT.

The V and J genes are TRBV5-1 and TRBJ2-7; 7 bases fit TRBD1. V was clipped by 3 bases and J by 4 bases; unmatched bases: 7. The CDR3 runs 14 residues. CDR1 SGHRS and CDR2 YFSETQ come from the germline V gene. The CDR3 loop reads CASSSGTAGYEQYF. In DNA form, the CDR3 reads TGCGCCAGCAGCTCAGGGACAGCTGGGTACGAGCAGTACTTC.